A single sample is the source of the 7 T cell receptor beta chains below, sequenced in a study of regulatory dendritic cells for organ transplantation. Data came from immunoSEQ multiplex PCR; TCRdb stores just in-frame clones and leaves some out. The sample has around 30,000 clones; 82% are singletons. The material sequenced was naive CD4+ T cells from blood. The subset denotes: CD45RA+ naive T cells. The receptors shown here come from a human donor in good health.

This chain joins TRBV7-7 and TRBJ2-5; D remains ambiguous. The V gene lost 5 bases and the J gene lost 0 bases, with 7 bases spanning the gap. This CDR3 is 13 amino acids long. CDR1 and CDR2 from the germline V gene are SSHAT and FNYEAQ (reference sequence). DNA of the CDR3: TGTGCCAGCAGCATCGGGTACCAAGAGACCCAGTACTTC. Translating it yields CASSIGYQETQYF.

This clone was detected only a few times. This chain joins TRBV4-1 and TRBJ1-5, with no clear D. In germline, CDR1 is MGHRA, CDR2 YSYEKL. The CDR3 length is 13 residues. V lost 0 bases and J lost 10, with 10 bases in between. CDR3 amino acids: CASSQDRLSPQHF. The CDR3, as DNA: TGCGCCAGCAGCCAAGATCGCCTTAGTCCCCAGCATTTT.

The chain combines TRBV11-1 with TRBJ2-3; 7 bases line up with TRBD2. With 4 bases clipped from V and 0 bases from J, the junction kept 4 bases outside the gene matches. From germline, CDR1 is SGHAT and CDR2 FQDESV (reference sequence). There are 15 residues in the CDR3. The CDR3 sequence is CASSWSSGSTDTQYF. The CDR3 coding sequence is TGTGCCAGCAGCTGGTCTAGCGGCAGCACAGATACGCAGTATTTT.

This chain joins TRBV7-7 and TRBJ2-2; 7 nucleotides align to TRBD1. Germline V lookup: CDR1 SSHAT, CDR2 FNYEAQ (reference sequence). V was clipped by 1 base and J by 1 base; unmatched bases: 0. The CDR3 covers 15 residues. The CDR3: CASSLGTGNTGELFF. The CDR3 DNA reads as TGTGCCAGCAGCTTAGGGACAGGGAACACCGGGGAGCTGTTTTTT.

The chain is built from TRBV20-1 and TRBJ2-1, with D tentatively TRBD2 (5 bases). The CDR3 loop spans 10 amino acids. V was trimmed by 3 bases and J by 9 bases, leaving 6 bases between them. Looked up from germline, CDR1 is DFQATT and CDR2 is SNEGSKA (reference sequence). The CDR3 protein is CSARAGEQFF. The CDR3 DNA sequence: TGCAGTGCTAGGGCGGGTGAGCAGTTCTTC.

The genes are TRBV6-1 and TRBJ2-3; weak D call: TRBD1 (6 bases). Trimming removed 6 bases at V and 1 base at J, with 11 bases between. CDR3 length: 14 residues. Germline CDR1 and CDR2: MNHNS and SASEGT. The CDR3 region is CASRTGSGTDTQYF. DNA for the CDR3: TGTGCCAGCAGGACAGGATCGGGCACAGATACGCAGTATTTT.

Comment on this clone: The junction differs from germline at one of its ends, possibly a read error. The J gene is TRBJ1-5, the V gene TRBV7-7; tentatively, D is TRBD1 (5 bases). The CDR3 sequence is 13 residues long. CDR1 and CDR2 from the germline V gene are SSHAT and FNYEAQ (reference sequence). The CDR3 sequence: CASSLDIGQPQHF. The CDR3 DNA sequence: TGTGCTAGCAGCTTGGACATAGGGCAGCCCCAGCATTTT.